This TCR beta chain comes out of a study of cytomegalovirus exposure and HLA in healthy donors. Findings and caveats of the study: Most sequenced TCRs were rare (though some public TCRs occurred in many donors). A missense DCLRE1C variant was associated with V- and J-gene trimming of TCR beta chains in a later analysis, and an independent cohort replicated the association.

The PCR ran on 60 Vbeta and 13 Jbeta primers. The data were produced by immunoSEQ multiplex PCR, yet TCRdb's version contains in-frame clones alone and is incomplete. Of 30,000 or so clones in the sample, about 65% are singletons; the top ten hold about 20%. Despite likely unrecorded immune exposures, the donors were nominally healthy at the time of sampling. Germline assignment: CDR1 LGHNA and CDR2 YSLEER. V lost 4 bases to trimming and J lost 0 bases, with 17 bases between them. The CDR3 has 17 amino acids. Regarding this clone: Its antigen is not known.

The sequence was collected from a man between 50 and 59 years old in good health and CMV-seropositive. V and J are TRBV4-3 and TRBJ2-3; possibly TRBD2 for D (6 bases). Sequenced input: PBMCs. The DNA of the CDR3 is TGCGCCAGCAGCCGAAGCTTTCGGACTATGAGCACAGATACGCAGTATTTT. Translated, it gives CASSRSFRTMSTDTQYF.